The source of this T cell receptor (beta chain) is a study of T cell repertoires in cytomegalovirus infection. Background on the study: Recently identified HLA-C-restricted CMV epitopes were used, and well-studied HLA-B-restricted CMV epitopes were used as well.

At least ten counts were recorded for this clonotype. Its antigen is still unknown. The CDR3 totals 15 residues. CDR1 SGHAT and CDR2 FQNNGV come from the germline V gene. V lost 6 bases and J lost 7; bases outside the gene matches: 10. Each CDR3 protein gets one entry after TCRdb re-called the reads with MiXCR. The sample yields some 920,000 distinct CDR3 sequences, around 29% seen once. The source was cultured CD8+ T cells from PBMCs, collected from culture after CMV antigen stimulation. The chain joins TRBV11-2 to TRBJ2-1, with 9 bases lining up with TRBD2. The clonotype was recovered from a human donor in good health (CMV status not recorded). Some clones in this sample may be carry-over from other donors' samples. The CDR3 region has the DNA TGTGCCAGCAGTTTGGCGGCGGGGGGGCCAAATGAGCAGTTCTTC. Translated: CASSLAAGGPNEQFF.